These T cell receptor beta chains were read from a single sample in a study of blood T cell repertoires in COVID-19. Sequencing was performed with immunoSEQ multiplex PCR; in TCRdb, only in-frame clones are kept and a portion is missing. The sample holds 150,000 to 200,000 clones, more than 75% seen once. Input material: peripheral blood. The origin of the receptors is a man in his sixties with active or convalescent COVID-19. Each CDR3 is given with its conserved first and last residue. Fields, in order: D gene, J gene, V gene, clone size, CDR3 protein, CDR3 DNA. A D gene is named only where the DNA matches it firmly. The listing skips clone size in some rows; elsewhere it reads once, few, many or a size class.

D gene: -
J gene: TRBJ2-5
V gene: TRBV7-2
clone size: -
CDR3 protein: CASSLGFSQETQYF
CDR3 DNA: TGTGCCAGCAGCTTAGGTTTCTCTCAGGAGACCCAGTACTTC

D gene: -
J gene: TRBJ1-1
V gene: TRBV27
clone size: -
CDR3 protein: CASSLDRLMNTEAFF
CDR3 DNA: TGTGCCAGCAGTTTAGACAGGCTCATGAACACTGAAGCTTTCTTT

D gene: TRBD1
J gene: TRBJ2-1
V gene: TRBV11-3
clone size: -
CDR3 protein: CASSLGWTGGRNEQFF
CDR3 DNA: TGTGCCAGCAGCTTAGGGTGGACAGGGGGCCGGAATGAGCAGTTCTTC

D gene: TRBD1
J gene: TRBJ1-4
V gene: TRBV25-1
clone size: -
CDR3 protein: CASSEGQRVKLFF
CDR3 DNA: TGTGCCAGCAGTGAGGGACAGAGAGTAAAACTGTTTTTT

D gene: -
J gene: TRBJ2-5
V gene: TRBV12-3/TRBV12-4
clone size: once
CDR3 protein: CASSLGVETQYF
CDR3 DNA: TGTGCCAGCAGCCTCGGGGTTGAGACCCAGTACTTC

D gene: TRBD1
J gene: TRBJ2-7
V gene: TRBV5-1
clone size: -
CDR3 protein: CASSWDRGQNAEYEQYF
CDR3 DNA: TGCGCCAGCAGCTGGGACAGGGGGCAAAATGCGGAATACGAGCAGTACTTC

D gene: TRBD2
J gene: TRBJ2-1
V gene: TRBV3-1/TRBV3-2
clone size: once
CDR3 protein: CASSQALAEPGDEQFF
CDR3 DNA: TGTGCCAGCAGCCAAGCCCTAGCGGAGCCCGGCGATGAGCAGTTCTTC

D gene: TRBD2
J gene: TRBJ2-1
V gene: TRBV6-6
clone size: -
CDR3 protein: CASSYTGLARGSEFF
CDR3 DNA: TGTGCCAGCAGTTACACTGGACTAGCGCGTGGGTCCGAGTTCTTC

D gene: TRBD1
J gene: TRBJ2-2
V gene: TRBV6-4
clone size: -
CDR3 protein: CASSGTGTENTGELFF
CDR3 DNA: TGTGCCAGCAGTGGAACCGGGACAGAGAACACCGGGGAGCTGTTTTTT

D gene: TRBD1
J gene: TRBJ2-7
V gene: TRBV6-5
clone size: once
CDR3 protein: CASTKRGQGAGEQYF
CDR3 DNA: TGTGCCAGCACTAAACGAGGCCAGGGGGCAGGAGAGCAGTACTTC

D gene: -
J gene: TRBJ1-5
V gene: TRBV10-3
clone size: -
CDR3 protein: CAISEGSSNQPQHF
CDR3 DNA: TGTGCCATCAGTGAAGGGAGTAGCAATCAGCCCCAGCATTTT

D gene: -
J gene: TRBJ1-5
V gene: TRBV19
clone size: -
CDR3 protein: CASSIGLRTAFSNQPQHF
CDR3 DNA: TGTGCCAGTAGTATAGGCCTGAGGACAGCCTTTAGCAATCAGCCCCAGCATTTT

D gene: -
J gene: TRBJ2-1
V gene: TRBV28
clone size: -
CDR3 protein: CASSLQGPYEQFF
CDR3 DNA: TGTGCCAGCAGTTTGCAGGGGCCGTATGAGCAGTTCTTC

D gene: -
J gene: TRBJ1-4
V gene: TRBV6-5
clone size: once
CDR3 protein: CASMTATNEKLFF
CDR3 DNA: TGTGCCAGCATGACAGCGACTAATGAAAAACTGTTTTTT

D gene: -
J gene: TRBJ1-5
V gene: TRBV12-3/TRBV12-4
clone size: -
CDR3 protein: CASSQNTAPQHF
CDR3 DNA: TGTGCCAGCAGTCAGAACACCGCGCCCCAGCATTTT

D gene: -
J gene: TRBJ1-2
V gene: TRBV11-2
clone size: once
CDR3 protein: CASSFAGSDYTF
CDR3 DNA: TGTGCCAGCAGCTTTGCGGGTTCGGACTACACCTTC

D gene: TRBD1
J gene: TRBJ1-2
V gene: TRBV2
clone size: -
CDR3 protein: CASSEDRSRLDGDYGYTF
CDR3 DNA: TGTGCCAGCAGCGAGGACAGGTCTAGACTCGACGGGGACTATGGCTACACCTTC

D gene: TRBD1
J gene: TRBJ2-7
V gene: TRBV19
clone size: -
CDR3 protein: CATTGGDRGSEQYF
CDR3 DNA: TGTGCCACCACCGGGGGGGACAGGGGCTCCGAGCAGTACTTC

D gene: TRBD2
J gene: TRBJ2-7
V gene: TRBV5-1
clone size: -
CDR3 protein: CASSLVTSGAYEQYF
CDR3 DNA: TGCGCCAGCAGCTTGGTAACTAGCGGTGCCTACGAGCAGTACTTC

D gene: -
J gene: TRBJ1-1
V gene: TRBV7-6
clone size: -
CDR3 protein: CASSSDTNTEAFF
CDR3 DNA: TGTGCCAGCAGCTCGGACACGAACACTGAAGCTTTCTTT

D gene: TRBD2
J gene: TRBJ2-3
V gene: TRBV13
clone size: once
CDR3 protein: CASSLRLAVTDTQYF
CDR3 DNA: TGTGCCAGCAGCCTCCGACTAGCGGTAACAGATACGCAGTATTTT

D gene: -
J gene: TRBJ1-1
V gene: TRBV29-1
clone size: -
CDR3 protein: CSAGWGEPNTEAFF
CDR3 DNA: TGCAGCGCCGGATGGGGGGAGCCGAACACTGAAGCTTTCTTT

D gene: -
J gene: TRBJ1-5
V gene: TRBV4-1
clone size: -
CDR3 protein: CASSQVWAVNSNQPQHF
CDR3 DNA: TGCGCCAGCAGCCAAGTGTGGGCAGTGAATAGCAATCAGCCCCAGCATTTT

D gene: -
J gene: TRBJ1-4
V gene: TRBV5-4
clone size: -
CDR3 protein: CASSLGQGPSEKLFF
CDR3 DNA: TGTGCCAGCAGCTTGGGGCAGGGCCCCAGTGAAAAACTGTTTTTT

D gene: TRBD1
J gene: TRBJ1-1
V gene: TRBV10-1
clone size: -
CDR3 protein: CASSLDRGISMNTEAFF
CDR3 DNA: TGCGCCAGCAGTTTGGACAGGGGGATTTCCATGAACACTGAAGCTTTCTTT

D gene: -
J gene: TRBJ2-7
V gene: TRBV2
clone size: -
CDR3 protein: CASIRQYSYEQYF
CDR3 DNA: TGTGCCAGCATCCGACAGTACTCCTACGAGCAGTACTTC

D gene: TRBD1
J gene: TRBJ1-1
V gene: TRBV30
clone size: -
CDR3 protein: CAWRKAQGAMNTEAFF
CDR3 DNA: TGTGCCTGGAGGAAGGCCCAGGGGGCCATGAACACTGAAGCTTTCTTT

D gene: TRBD1
J gene: TRBJ1-2
V gene: TRBV9
clone size: few
CDR3 protein: CASSVGQGLPIINYGYTF
CDR3 DNA: TGTGCCAGCAGCGTAGGACAGGGGTTACCCATTATTAACTATGGCTACACCTTC

D gene: TRBD1
J gene: TRBJ1-5
V gene: TRBV6-1
clone size: few
CDR3 protein: CASSDPGTGNQPQHF
CDR3 DNA: TGTGCCAGCAGTGATCCCGGGACAGGGAACCAGCCCCAGCATTTT

D gene: TRBD1
J gene: TRBJ1-2
V gene: TRBV7-2
clone size: -
CDR3 protein: CASSLADRGPNYGYTF
CDR3 DNA: TGTGCCAGCAGCTTAGCCGACAGGGGCCCTAACTATGGCTACACCTTC

D gene: TRBD2
J gene: TRBJ2-3
V gene: TRBV7-9
clone size: -
CDR3 protein: CASSRGASGVGTDTQYF
CDR3 DNA: TGTGCCAGCAGCCGGGGGGCTAGCGGGGTCGGCACAGATACGCAGTATTTT

D gene: -
J gene: TRBJ2-3
V gene: TRBV5-4
clone size: -
CDR3 protein: CASSRGLDSTDTQYF
CDR3 DNA: TGTGCCAGCAGCAGAGGACTGGATAGCACAGATACGCAGTATTTT

D gene: -
J gene: TRBJ2-1
V gene: TRBV5-6
clone size: -
CDR3 protein: CASSLSYNEQFF
CDR3 DNA: TGTGCCAGCAGCCTTTCCTACAATGAGCAGTTCTTC

D gene: -
J gene: TRBJ1-2
V gene: TRBV5-1
clone size: -
CDR3 protein: CASSLVPSGGGNYGYTF
CDR3 DNA: TGCGCCAGCAGCTTGGTCCCCTCCGGGGGTGGTAACTATGGCTACACCTTC

D gene: -
J gene: TRBJ1-5
V gene: TRBV7-9
clone size: few
CDR3 protein: CASSLSGFQPQHF
CDR3 DNA: TGTGCCAGCAGCTTATCAGGGTTTCAGCCCCAGCATTTT

D gene: -
J gene: TRBJ2-3
V gene: TRBV28
clone size: -
CDR3 protein: CASSPGNRADTQYF
CDR3 DNA: TGTGCCAGCAGTCCCGGGAATAGGGCAGATACGCAGTATTTT

D gene: -
J gene: TRBJ1-2
V gene: TRBV5-4
clone size: -
CDR3 protein: CASSGERGYGYTF
CDR3 DNA: TGTGCCAGCAGCGGGGAGCGGGGCTATGGCTACACCTTC

D gene: -
J gene: TRBJ1-2
V gene: TRBV20-1
clone size: -
CDR3 protein: CSATYNYGYTF
CDR3 DNA: TGCAGTGCTACCTATAACTATGGCTACACCTTC

D gene: TRBD2
J gene: TRBJ2-3
V gene: TRBV28
clone size: -
CDR3 protein: CASPPFRAGGLTDTQYF
CDR3 DNA: TGTGCCAGCCCACCTTTTAGGGCGGGGGGCCTCACAGATACGCAGTATTTT

D gene: -
J gene: TRBJ1-4
V gene: TRBV6-5
clone size: -
CDR3 protein: CASSIGHATNEKLFF
CDR3 DNA: TGTGCCAGCAGTATCGGACACGCAACTAATGAAAAACTGTTTTTT

D gene: -
J gene: TRBJ1-2
V gene: TRBV21-1
clone size: -
CDR3 protein: CASSKAKRGHYGYTF
CDR3 DNA: TGTGCCAGCAGCAAAGCCAAGCGGGGTCACTATGGCTACACCTTC

D gene: -
J gene: TRBJ1-2
V gene: TRBV7-9
clone size: -
CDR3 protein: CASSPGTPNYGYTF
CDR3 DNA: TGTGCCAGCAGCCCGGGGACACCTAACTATGGCTACACCTTC

D gene: -
J gene: TRBJ1-5
V gene: TRBV27
clone size: once
CDR3 protein: CASSLGGGPLSNQPQHF
CDR3 DNA: TGTGCCAGCAGTTTAGGGGGGGGTCCCCTTAGCAATCAGCCCCAGCATTTT